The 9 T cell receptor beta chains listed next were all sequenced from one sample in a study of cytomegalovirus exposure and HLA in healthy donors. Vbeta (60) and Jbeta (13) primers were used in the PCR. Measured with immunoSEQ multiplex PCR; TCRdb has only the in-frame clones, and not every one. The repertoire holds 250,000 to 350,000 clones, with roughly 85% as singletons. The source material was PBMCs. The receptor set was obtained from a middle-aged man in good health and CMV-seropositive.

The CDR3 here is CASSQDGTSGSYEQYF. In DNA form, the CDR3 reads TGCGCCAGCAGCCAAGACGGGACTAGCGGTTCCTACGAGCAGTACTTC. The rearrangement uses TRBV4-1 and TRBJ2-5; 11 bases are shared with TRBD2. The end of the DNA is better explained by TRBJ2-7, so the J call may be wrong. The CDR3 extends over 16 amino acids. Germline CDR1 reads MGHRA; CDR2 reads YSYEKL.

Written as DNA, the CDR3 is TGTGCCAGCAGCAATGGGCTAGCGGGAGTATGGGAGACCCAGTACTTC. This translates into CASSNGLAGVWETQYF. The chain carries TRBV21-1 and TRBJ2-5; no DNA check was done on the table's D call, TRBD2. TRBV21-1 is a pseudogene segment. CDR3 length: 16 amino acids.

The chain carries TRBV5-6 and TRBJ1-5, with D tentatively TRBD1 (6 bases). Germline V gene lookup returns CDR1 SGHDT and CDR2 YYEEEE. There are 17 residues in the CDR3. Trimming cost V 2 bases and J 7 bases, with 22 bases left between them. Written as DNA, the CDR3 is TGTGCCAGCAGCTTAGGGGGAAGTGATATTCTGGGACAGCCCCAGCATTTT. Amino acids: CASSLGGSDILGQPQHF.

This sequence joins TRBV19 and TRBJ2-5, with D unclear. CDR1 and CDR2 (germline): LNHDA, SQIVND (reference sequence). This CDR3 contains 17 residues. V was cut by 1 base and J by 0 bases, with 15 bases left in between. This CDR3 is CASSIALGSAYQETQYF. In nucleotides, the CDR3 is TGTGCCAGTAGTATAGCCCTAGGCTCCGCTTACCAAGAGACCCAGTACTTC.

CDR3 nucleotides: TGTGCTAGTGGTTTGGACCTAGCGGGAGTTTTTAATGAGCAGTTCTTC. Its translation is CASGLDLAGVFNEQFF. This chain connects TRBV12-5 to TRBJ2-1; TRBD2 agrees at 10 bases. Trimming removed 1 base from V and 7 bases from J; junction bases left unmatched: 7. CDR1 and CDR2 (germline): LGHNT, FRNRAP. This CDR3 is built from 16 residues.

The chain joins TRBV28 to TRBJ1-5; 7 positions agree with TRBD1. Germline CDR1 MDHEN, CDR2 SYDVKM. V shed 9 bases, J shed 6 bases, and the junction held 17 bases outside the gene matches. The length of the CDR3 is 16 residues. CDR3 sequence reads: CASLGPGQGVTQPQHF. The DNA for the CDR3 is TGTGCCAGTCTTGGGCCGGGGCAGGGGGTAACTCAGCCCCAGCATTTT.

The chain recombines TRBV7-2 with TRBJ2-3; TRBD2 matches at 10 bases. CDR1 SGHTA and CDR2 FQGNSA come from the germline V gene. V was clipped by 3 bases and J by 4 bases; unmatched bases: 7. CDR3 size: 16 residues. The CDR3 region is CASSFRLAGAPDTQYF. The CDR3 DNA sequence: TGTGCCAGCAGCTTCCGACTAGCGGGCGCCCCAGATACGCAGTATTTT.

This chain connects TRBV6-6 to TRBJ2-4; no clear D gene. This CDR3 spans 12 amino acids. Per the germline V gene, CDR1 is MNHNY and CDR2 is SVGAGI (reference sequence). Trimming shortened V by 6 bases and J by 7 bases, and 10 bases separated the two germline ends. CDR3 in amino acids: CASSRSYNIQYF. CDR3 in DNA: TGTGCCAGCAGCCGATCCTATAACATTCAGTACTTC.

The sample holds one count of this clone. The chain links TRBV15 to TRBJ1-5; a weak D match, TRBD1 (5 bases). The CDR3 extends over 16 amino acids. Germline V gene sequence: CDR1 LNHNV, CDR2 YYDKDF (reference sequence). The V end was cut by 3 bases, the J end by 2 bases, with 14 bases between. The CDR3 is CATSSHSRVGNQPQHF. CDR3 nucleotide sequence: TGTGCCACCAGCAGTCATAGCAGGGTAGGCAATCAGCCCCAGCATTTT.